This T cell receptor (beta chain) was sequenced for a study of cytomegalovirus exposure and HLA in healthy donors. This clone was picked up a small number of times. Its antigen remains unidentified. The study, taken as a whole, reports: It was 150 or so TCR beta chains that were listed as cytomegalovirus-associated.

The donors, nominally healthy at sampling, likely had unrecorded immune exposures. The PCR used 60 Vbeta and 13 Jbeta primers. Under the authors' procedure: An analysis performed later counted around 86 million unique TCR beta chains (approximately 11 million of them shared). Sequencing was performed with immunoSEQ multiplex PCR; in TCRdb, only in-frame clones are kept and a portion is missing. For V, J and clone size, that table is used; D and trimming come from the DNA. The sample lists 150,000 to 200,000 clones; roughly 60% were seen once. The CDR3 covers 15 residues. Germline V gene sequence: CDR1 SGDLS, CDR2 YYNGEE. The V and J ends lost 1 base and 1 base respectively, with 10 bases between them.

Sequenced sample: PBMCs. The receptor was derived from a man aged 35 to 55 in good health and CMV-seronegative. The rearrangement joins TRBV9 to TRBJ2-3; D gene unclear. CDR3 nucleotides: TGTGCCAGCAGCGTAAGCTTAGCACGCACAGATACGCAGTATTTT. The encoded protein is CASSVSLARTDTQYF.